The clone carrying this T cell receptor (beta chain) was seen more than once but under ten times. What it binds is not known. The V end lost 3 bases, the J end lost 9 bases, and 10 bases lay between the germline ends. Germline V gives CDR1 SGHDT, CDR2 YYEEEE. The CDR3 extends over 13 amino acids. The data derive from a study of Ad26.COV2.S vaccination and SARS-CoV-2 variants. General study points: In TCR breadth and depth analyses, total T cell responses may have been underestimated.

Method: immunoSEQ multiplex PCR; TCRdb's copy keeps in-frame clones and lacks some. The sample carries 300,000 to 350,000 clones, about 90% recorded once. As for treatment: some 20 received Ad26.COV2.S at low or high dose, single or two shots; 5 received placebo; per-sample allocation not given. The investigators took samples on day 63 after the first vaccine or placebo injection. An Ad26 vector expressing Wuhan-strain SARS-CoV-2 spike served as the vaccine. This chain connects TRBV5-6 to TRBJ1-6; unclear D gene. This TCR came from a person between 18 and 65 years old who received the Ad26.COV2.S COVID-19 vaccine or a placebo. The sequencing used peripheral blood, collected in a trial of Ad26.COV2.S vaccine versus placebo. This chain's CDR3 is CASSWAVGSPLHF. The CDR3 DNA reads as TGTGCCAGCAGCTGGGCAGTGGGTTCACCCCTCCACTTT.